This is a list of T cell receptor beta chains from one sample in a study of T-cell reconstitution after alpha-beta-depleted transplantation in children. TCRdb re-derived calls from the PCR reads in MiXCR, one entry per CDR3 protein. The data contain about 500,000 distinct CDR3 sequences, about 31% of them singletons. Sequences were derived from PBMCs from the stem cell graft donor, sampled from the stem cell graft. The receptors here all came from a human donor who donated a stem cell graft to a child with aplastic anemia. CDR3s include the opening cysteine and the closing phenylalanine or tryptophan. The D gene is left open where the match is weak. The size field is filled for only some rows; it gives once, few, many or a size class.

d_gene	v_gene	abundance	len	j_gene	CDR3aa	CDR3nt
NA	TRBV12-3/TRBV12-4	NA	13	TRBJ2-2	CASRIENTGELFF	TGTGCCAGCAGAATAGAGAACACCGGGGAGCTGTTTTTT
NA	TRBV12-3/TRBV12-4	few	13	TRBJ2-3	CASSPAGKDTQYF	TGTGCCAGCAGCCCGGCAGGGAAAGATACGCAGTATTTT
TRBD1	TRBV24-1	few	14	TRBJ1-2	CATSDPGQSDGYTF	TGTGCCACCAGTGATCCGGGACAGTCCGATGGCTACACCTTC
TRBD1	TRBV29-1	NA	14	TRBJ2-5	CSVEAWTGAASQYF	TGCAGCGTTGAAGCTTGGACAGGGGCGGCGTCCCAGTACTTC
NA	TRBV20-1	few	12	TRBJ1-6	CSARDRGPPLHF	TGCAGTGCTAGAGACAGGGGACCACCCCTCCACTTT
NA	TRBV6-5	few	14	TRBJ1-2	CASSPQAGNYGYTF	TGTGCCAGCAGTCCCCAGGCAGGGAACTATGGCTACACCTTC
TRBD1	TRBV4-3	many	15	TRBJ1-1	CASSLSTGSNTEAFF	TGCGCCAGCAGCCTGTCGACAGGGTCGAACACTGAAGCTTTCTTT
NA	TRBV7-3	few	16	TRBJ2-3	CASSLSSASSTDTQYF	TGTGCCAGCAGCTTATCGTCGGCGTCTAGCACAGATACGCAGTATTTT
TRBD1	TRBV27	few	16	TRBJ2-2	CASSPGRDRDTGELFF	TGTGCCAGCAGCCCCGGCCGGGACAGGGACACCGGGGAGCTGTTTTTT
TRBD1	TRBV7-9	few	15	TRBJ1-1	CASSLVTGENTEAFF	TGTGCCAGCAGCTTAGTCACAGGGGAGAACACTGAAGCTTTCTTT
NA	TRBV4-3	once	14	TRBJ1-5	CASSQWQDNQPQHF	TGCGCCAGCAGCCAATGGCAGGACAATCAGCCCCAGCATTTT
TRBD2	TRBV29-1	NA	13	TRBJ2-1	CSVELAGHNEQFF	TGCAGCGTTGAACTAGCGGGCCACAATGAGCAGTTCTTC
TRBD2	TRBV7-2	NA	15	TRBJ2-3	CASSLGGRDTDTQYF	TGTGCCAGCAGCTTGGGCGGGAGGGACACAGATACGCAGTATTTT
NA	TRBV29-1	NA	13	TRBJ1-4	CSVGDRRDEKLFF	TGCAGCGTTGGGGACCGAAGGGATGAAAAACTGTTTTTT
TRBD1	TRBV20-1	NA	15	TRBJ1-1	CSARAGTGDGTEAFF	TGCAGTGCTAGAGCCGGGACAGGGGATGGGACTGAAGCTTTCTTT
TRBD1	TRBV28	few	13	TRBJ1-2	CASRRQGLEGYTF	TGTGCCAGCCGACGACAGGGGTTGGAGGGCTACACCTTC
TRBD2	TRBV12-3/TRBV12-4	NA	15	TRBJ2-5	CASRLSSGIQETQYF	TGTGCCAGCCGCCTATCTAGCGGGATCCAAGAGACCCAGTACTTC
NA	TRBV12-3/TRBV12-4	few	12	TRBJ1-2	CASGTWVYGYTF	TGTGCCAGCGGTACTTGGGTGTATGGCTACACCTTC
NA	TRBV18	NA	18	TRBJ1-2	CASSPPMGKGIKTYGYTF	TGTGCCAGCTCACCACCGATGGGAAAGGGGATCAAGACGTATGGCTACACCTTC
TRBD1	TRBV27	few	15	TRBJ1-4	CASSPMGQGGEKLFF	TGTGCCAGCAGTCCAATGGGACAGGGAGGCGAAAAACTGTTTTTT
NA	TRBV15	NA	14	TRBJ1-1	CATSRGSSGTEAFF	TGTGCCACCAGCAGAGGATCCAGCGGCACTGAAGCTTTCTTT
NA	TRBV5-4	few	15	TRBJ1-2	CASSRGASTDYGYTF	TGTGCCAGCAGCCGGGGGGCGAGCACCGATTATGGCTACACCTTC
NA	TRBV15	NA	15	TRBJ1-2	CATSPYRGGGYGYTF	TGTGCCACCAGCCCCTATCGGGGGGGGGGCTATGGCTACACCTTC
TRBD1	TRBV4-3	NA	16	TRBJ1-4	CASSQDSSRGGEKLFF	TGCGCCAGCAGCCAAGATAGCTCCAGGGGGGGCGAAAAACTGTTTTTT
TRBD1	TRBV5-1	NA	17	TRBJ1-1	CASSEGDRRPPNTEAFF	TGCGCCAGCAGCGAAGGGGACAGGAGGCCTCCGAACACTGAAGCTTTCTTT
NA	TRBV12-3/TRBV12-4	few	14	TRBJ1-1	CASSLRVRGGEAFF	TGTGCCAGCAGTTTAAGGGTACGGGGGGGTGAAGCTTTCTTT
NA	TRBV7-2	NA	14	TRBJ2-3	CASSPGLPTDTQYF	TGTGCCAGCAGCCCGGGACTTCCTACAGATACGCAGTATTTT
NA	TRBV10-3	NA	14	TRBJ1-6	CAISEASQGSPLHF	TGTGCCATCAGTGAGGCGAGTCAAGGGTCACCCCTCCACTTT
TRBD1	TRBV18	NA	16	TRBJ1-1	CASSPAGTGRKTEAFF	TGTGCCAGCTCACCAGCCGGGACAGGGCGGAAGACTGAAGCTTTCTTT